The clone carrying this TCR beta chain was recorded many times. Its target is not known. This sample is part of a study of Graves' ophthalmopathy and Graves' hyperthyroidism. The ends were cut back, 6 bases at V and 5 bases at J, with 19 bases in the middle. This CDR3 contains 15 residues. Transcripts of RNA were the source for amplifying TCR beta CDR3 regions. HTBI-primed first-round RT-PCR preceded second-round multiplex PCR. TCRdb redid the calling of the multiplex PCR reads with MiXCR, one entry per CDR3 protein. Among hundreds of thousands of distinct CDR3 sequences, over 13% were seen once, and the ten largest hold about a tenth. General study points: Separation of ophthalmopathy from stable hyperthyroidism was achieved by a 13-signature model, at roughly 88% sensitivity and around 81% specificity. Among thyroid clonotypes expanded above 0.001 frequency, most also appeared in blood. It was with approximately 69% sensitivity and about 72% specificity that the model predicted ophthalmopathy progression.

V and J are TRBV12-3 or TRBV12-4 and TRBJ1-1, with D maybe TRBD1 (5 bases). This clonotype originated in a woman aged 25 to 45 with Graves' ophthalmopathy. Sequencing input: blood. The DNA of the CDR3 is TGTGCCAGCAGCTACACCGGGACCCACGGAACTGAAGCTTTCTTT. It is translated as CASSYTGTHGTEAFF.